This TCR beta chain was sequenced for a study of early T cells in non-severe SARS-CoV-2 infection. As for the study in general: The authors sequenced bulk RNA from unsorted whole blood, leaving chains unpaired. Study-level findings and limits: The matching step, a VDJdb search, favored anti-spike CD8 responses and missed private and CD4 specificities.

This clonotype was counted at least ten times. The antigen remains undetermined. The germline V gene has CDR1 DFQATT and CDR2 SNEGSKA (reference sequence). V was trimmed by 2 bases and J by 2 bases, leaving 7 bases between them. CDR3 size: 14 residues. Researchers attached unique molecular identifiers to individual cDNA molecules. TCRdb passed the 5' RACE reads through MiXCR, listing each CDR3 protein once. The sample contains approximately 120,000 distinct CDR3 sequences, 15% of which appear only once. The sequence came from an adult who was a healthcare worker with PCR-confirmed SARS-CoV-2 infection or an uninfected control (not recorded which). This chain links TRBV20-1 with TRBJ2-6, with no clear D. Sequencing used whole blood. Written as DNA, the CDR3 is TGCAGTGCTAGACCTGGGACTGGGGCCAACGTCCTGACTTTC. It encodes CSARPGTGANVLTF.